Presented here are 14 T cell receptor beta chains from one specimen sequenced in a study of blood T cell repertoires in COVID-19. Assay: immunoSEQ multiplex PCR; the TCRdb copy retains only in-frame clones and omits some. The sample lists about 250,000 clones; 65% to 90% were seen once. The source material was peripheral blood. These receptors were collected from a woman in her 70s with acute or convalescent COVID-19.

The CDR3 here is CASSLGGDGNTIYF. CDR3 sequence (DNA): TGTGCCAGCAGCTTGGGGGGGGACGGAAACACCATATATTTT. The chain joins TRBV5-4 to TRBJ1-3; TRBD1 is a possible D gene (5 bases). CDR3 size: 14 residues. The V gene lost 0 bases and the J gene lost 4 bases, with 8 bases spanning the gap. Per germline, CDR1 SGHNT and CDR2 YYREEE (reference sequence).

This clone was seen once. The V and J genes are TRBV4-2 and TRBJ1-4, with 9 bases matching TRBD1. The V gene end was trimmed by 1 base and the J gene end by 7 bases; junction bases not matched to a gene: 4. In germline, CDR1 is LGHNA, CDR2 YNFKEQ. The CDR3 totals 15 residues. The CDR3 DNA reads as TGTGCCAGCAGCCAAGGGACAGGGGTCGGTGAAAAACTGTTTTTT. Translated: CASSQGTGVGEKLFF.

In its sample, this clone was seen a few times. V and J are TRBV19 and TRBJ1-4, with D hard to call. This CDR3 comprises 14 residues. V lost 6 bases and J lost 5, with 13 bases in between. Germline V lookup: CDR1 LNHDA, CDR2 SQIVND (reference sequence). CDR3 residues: CASRDGRTNEKLFF. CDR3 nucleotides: TGTGCCAGTAGGGACGGGAGAACAAATGAAAAACTGTTTTTT.

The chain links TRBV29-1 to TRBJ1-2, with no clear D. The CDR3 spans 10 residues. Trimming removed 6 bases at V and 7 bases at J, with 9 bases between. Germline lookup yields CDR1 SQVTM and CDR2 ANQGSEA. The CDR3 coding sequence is TGCAGCGTGACTGAAGGTGGCTACACCTTC. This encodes CSVTEGGYTF. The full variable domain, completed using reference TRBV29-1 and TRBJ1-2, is SAVISQKPSRDICQRGTSLTIQCQVDSQVTMMFWYRQQPGQSLTLIATANQGSEATYESGFVIDKFPISRPNLTFSTLTVSNMSPEDSSIYLCSVTEGGYTFGSGTRLTVV.

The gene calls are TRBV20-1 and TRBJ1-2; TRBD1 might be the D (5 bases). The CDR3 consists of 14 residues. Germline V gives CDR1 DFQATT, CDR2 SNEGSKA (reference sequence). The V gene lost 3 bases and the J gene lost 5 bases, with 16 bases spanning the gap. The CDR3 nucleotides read TGCAGTGCTAGTAGTACAGGAGTTAGTTATGGCTACACCTTC. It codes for CSASSTGVSYGYTF.

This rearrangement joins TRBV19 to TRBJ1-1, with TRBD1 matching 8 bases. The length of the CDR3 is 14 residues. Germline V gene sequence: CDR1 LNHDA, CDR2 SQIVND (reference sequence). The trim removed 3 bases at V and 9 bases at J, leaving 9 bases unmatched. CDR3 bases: TGTGCCAGTAGTATTGGGACAGGTCTGGGGAAAGCTTTCTTT. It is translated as CASSIGTGLGKAFF.

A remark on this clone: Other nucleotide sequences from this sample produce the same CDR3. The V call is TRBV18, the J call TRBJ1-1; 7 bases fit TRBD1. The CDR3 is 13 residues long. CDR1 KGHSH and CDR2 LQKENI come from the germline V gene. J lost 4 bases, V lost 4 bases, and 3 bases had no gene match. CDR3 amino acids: CASSQGAGTEAFF. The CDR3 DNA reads TGTGCCAGCTCACAGGGGGCAGGCACTGAAGCTTTCTTT.

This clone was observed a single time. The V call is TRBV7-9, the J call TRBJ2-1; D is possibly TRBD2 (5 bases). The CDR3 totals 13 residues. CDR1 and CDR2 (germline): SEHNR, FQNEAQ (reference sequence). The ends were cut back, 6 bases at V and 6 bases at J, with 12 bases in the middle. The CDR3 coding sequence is TGTGCCAGCAGATATCTCGCGGGCAATGAGCAGTTCTTC. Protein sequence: CASRYLAGNEQFF.

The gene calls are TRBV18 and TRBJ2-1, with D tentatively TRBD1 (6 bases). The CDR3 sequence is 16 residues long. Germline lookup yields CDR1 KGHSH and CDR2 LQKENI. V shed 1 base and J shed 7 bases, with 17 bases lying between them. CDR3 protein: CASSPRGRTGRNEQFF. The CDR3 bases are TGTGCCAGCTCACCACGCGGACGAACAGGGAGAAATGAGCAGTTCTTC.

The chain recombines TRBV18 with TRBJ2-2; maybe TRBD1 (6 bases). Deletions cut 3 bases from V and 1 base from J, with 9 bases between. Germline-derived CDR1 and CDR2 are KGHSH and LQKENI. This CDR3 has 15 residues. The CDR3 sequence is CASSPTGQNTGELFF. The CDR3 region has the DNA TGTGCCAGCTCACCGACAGGACAGAACACCGGGGAGCTGTTTTTT. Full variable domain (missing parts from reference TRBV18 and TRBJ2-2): NAGVMQNPRHLVRRRGQEARLRCSPMKGHSHVYWYRQLPEEGLKFMVYLQKENIIDESGMPKERFSAEFPKEGPSILRIQQVVRGDSAAYFCASSPTGQNTGELFFGEGSRLTVL.

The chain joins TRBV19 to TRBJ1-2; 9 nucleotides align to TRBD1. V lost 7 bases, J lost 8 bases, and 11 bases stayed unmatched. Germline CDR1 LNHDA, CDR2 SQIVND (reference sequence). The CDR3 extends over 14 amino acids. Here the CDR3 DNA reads TGTGCCAGTACCGACAGGGGGATGAGAATCGGCTACACCTTC. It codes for CASTDRGMRIGYTF.

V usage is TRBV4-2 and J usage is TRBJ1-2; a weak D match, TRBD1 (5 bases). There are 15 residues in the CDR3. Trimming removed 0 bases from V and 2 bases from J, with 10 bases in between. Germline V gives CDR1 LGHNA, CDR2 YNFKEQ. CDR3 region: CASSQDGGGNYGYTF. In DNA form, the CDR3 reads TGTGCCAGCAGCCAAGATGGGGGGGGAAACTATGGCTACACCTTC.

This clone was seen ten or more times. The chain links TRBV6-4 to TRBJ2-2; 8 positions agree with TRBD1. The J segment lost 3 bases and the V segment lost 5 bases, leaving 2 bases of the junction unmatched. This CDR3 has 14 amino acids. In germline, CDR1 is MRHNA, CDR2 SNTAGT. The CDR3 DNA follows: TGTGCCAGCAGTAGGACAGGGTACACCGGGGAGCTGTTTTTT. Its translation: CASSRTGYTGELFF.

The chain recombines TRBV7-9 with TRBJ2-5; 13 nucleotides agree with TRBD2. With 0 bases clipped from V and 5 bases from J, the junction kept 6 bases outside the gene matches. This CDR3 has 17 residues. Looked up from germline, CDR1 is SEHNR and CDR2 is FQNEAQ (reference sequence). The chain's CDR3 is CASSLAGTSGVSETQYF. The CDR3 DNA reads TGTGCCAGCAGCTTAGCTGGGACTAGCGGGGTTAGTGAGACCCAGTACTTC.